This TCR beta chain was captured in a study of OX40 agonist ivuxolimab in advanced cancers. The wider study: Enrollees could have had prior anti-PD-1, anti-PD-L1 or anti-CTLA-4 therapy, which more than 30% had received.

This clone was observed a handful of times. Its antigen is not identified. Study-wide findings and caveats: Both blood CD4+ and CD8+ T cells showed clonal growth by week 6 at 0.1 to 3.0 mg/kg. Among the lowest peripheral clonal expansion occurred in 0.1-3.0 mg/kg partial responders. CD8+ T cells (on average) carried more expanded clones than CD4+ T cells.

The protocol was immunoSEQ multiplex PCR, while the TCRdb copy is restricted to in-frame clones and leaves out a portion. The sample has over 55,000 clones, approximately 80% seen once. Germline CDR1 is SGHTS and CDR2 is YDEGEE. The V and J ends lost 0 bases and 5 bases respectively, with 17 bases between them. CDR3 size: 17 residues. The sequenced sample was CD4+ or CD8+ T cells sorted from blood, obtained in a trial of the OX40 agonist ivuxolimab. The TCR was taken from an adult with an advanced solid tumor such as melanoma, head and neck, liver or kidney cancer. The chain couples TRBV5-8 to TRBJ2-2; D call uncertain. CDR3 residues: CASSLELGLPRTGELFF. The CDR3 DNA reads TGTGCCAGCAGCTTGGAATTGGGCTTGCCAAGAACCGGGGAGCTGTTTTTT.